The entry that follows covers one T cell receptor beta chain sequence. CDR1 is LGHDT and CDR2 is YNNKEL in the germline V gene (reference sequence). The CDR3 totals 14 residues. V was pared by 4 bases and J by 2 bases, with 6 bases between. The data were taken from a study of blood T cell repertoires in COVID-19. Turning to the study itself: The United States, Italy and Spain were the sources of the acute and convalescent COVID-19 samples. PBMCs, B-cell-depleted T cells, or T cells were the source of the cDNA or gDNA that made up the material.

In the original workflow: For nucleated cells, counts were estimated from reference gene primer amplification. Generated by immunoSEQ multiplex PCR, the TCRdb table keeps only in-frame clones and is missing some. The V and J calls and clone size are taken from that table; D and trimming were inferred from the DNA. The table includes 200,000 to 250,000 clones, 85% to 90% detected once. This TCR derives from a woman in her late teens or twenties in a cohort exposed to, infected with or recovered from COVID-19 (not recorded which). What was sequenced was PBMCs or T cells enriched from blood (not recorded which). The V gene is TRBV3-1 (or the pseudogene TRBV3-2), the J gene TRBJ2-6; D ambiguous. CDR3 DNA: TGTGCCAGCAGCCCCAAAACTGGGGCCAACGTCCTGACTTTC. Translation gives CASSPKTGANVLTF.